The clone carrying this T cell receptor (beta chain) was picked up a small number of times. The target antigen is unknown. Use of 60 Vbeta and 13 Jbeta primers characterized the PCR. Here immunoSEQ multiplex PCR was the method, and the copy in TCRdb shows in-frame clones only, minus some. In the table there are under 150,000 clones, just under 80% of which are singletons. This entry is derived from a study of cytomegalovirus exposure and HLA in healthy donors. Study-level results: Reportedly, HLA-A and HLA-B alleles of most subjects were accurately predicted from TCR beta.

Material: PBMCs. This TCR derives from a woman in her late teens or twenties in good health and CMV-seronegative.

The CDR3 here is CASSPGRVDYEQYF. CDR3 DNA sequence: TGTGCCAGCAGCCCCGGGAGGGTGGACTACGAGCAGTACTTC. The chain employs TRBV2 and TRBJ2-7; TRBD2 aligns across 8 bases. CDR1 SNHLY and CDR2 FYNNEI come from the germline V gene. CDR3 length: 14 amino acids. The J segment lost 3 bases and the V segment lost 6 bases, leaving 7 bases of the junction unmatched.